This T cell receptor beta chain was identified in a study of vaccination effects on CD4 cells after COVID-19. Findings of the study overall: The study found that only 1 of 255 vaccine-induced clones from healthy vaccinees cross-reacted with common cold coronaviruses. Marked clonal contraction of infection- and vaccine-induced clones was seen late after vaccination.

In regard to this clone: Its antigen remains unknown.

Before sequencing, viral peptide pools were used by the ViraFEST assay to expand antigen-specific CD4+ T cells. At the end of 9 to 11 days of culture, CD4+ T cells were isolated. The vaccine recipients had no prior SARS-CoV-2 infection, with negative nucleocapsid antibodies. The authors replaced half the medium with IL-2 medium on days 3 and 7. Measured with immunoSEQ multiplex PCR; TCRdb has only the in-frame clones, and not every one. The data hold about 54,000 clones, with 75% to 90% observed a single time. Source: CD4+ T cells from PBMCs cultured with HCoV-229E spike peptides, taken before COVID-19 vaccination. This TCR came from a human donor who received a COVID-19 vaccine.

CDR3 nucleotides: TGTGCCAGCAGCAACCGACTAGCGGGGGGGAGGGATACGCAGTATTTT. It encodes CASSNRLAGGRDTQYF. The chain combines TRBV3-1 (or the pseudogene TRBV3-2) with TRBJ2-3, with 14 bases matching TRBD2. The CDR3 contains 16 residues. Per the germline V gene, CDR1 is LGHDT and CDR2 is YNNKEL (reference sequence). V was clipped by 5 bases and J by 6 bases; unmatched bases: 7.